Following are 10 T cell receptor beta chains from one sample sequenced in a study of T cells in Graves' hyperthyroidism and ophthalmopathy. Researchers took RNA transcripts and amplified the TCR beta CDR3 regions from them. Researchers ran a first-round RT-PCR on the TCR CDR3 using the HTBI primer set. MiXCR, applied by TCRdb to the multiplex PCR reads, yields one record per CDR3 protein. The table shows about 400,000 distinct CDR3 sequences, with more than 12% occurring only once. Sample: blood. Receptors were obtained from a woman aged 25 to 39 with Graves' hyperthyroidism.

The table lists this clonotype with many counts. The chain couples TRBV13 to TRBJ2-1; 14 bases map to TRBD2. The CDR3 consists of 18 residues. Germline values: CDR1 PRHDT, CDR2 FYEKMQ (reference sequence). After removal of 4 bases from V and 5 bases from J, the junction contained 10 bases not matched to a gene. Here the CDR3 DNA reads TGTGCCAGCAGCTCAACTGGACTAGCGGGAGGTGTAGACAATGAGCAGTTCTTC. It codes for CASSSTGLAGGVDNEQFF.

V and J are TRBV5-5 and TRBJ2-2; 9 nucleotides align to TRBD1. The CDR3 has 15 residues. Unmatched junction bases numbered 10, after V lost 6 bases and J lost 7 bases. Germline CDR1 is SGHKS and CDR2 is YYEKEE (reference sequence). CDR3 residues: CASTMGTGFGGELFF. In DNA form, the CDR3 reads TGTGCCAGCACAATGGGGACAGGGTTCGGCGGGGAGCTGTTTTTT.

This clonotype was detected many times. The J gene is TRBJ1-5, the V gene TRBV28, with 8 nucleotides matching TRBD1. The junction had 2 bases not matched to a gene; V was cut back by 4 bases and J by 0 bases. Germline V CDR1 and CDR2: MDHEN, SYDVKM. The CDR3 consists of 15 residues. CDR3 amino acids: CASSSDRASNQPQHF. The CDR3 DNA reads TGTGCCAGCAGTTCGGACAGGGCTAGCAATCAGCCCCAGCATTTT. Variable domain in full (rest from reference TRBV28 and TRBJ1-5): DVKVTQSSRYLVKRTGEKVFLECVQDMDHENMFWYRQDPGLGLRLIYFSYDVKMKEKGDIPEGYSVSREKKERFSLILESASTNQTSMYLCASSSDRASNQPQHFGDGTRLSIL.

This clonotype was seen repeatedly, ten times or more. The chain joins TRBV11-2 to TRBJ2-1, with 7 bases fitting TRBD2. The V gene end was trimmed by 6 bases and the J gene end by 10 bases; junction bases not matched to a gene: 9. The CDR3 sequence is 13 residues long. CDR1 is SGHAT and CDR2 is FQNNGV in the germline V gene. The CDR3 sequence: CASSTRGGGEQFF. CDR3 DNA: TGTGCCAGCAGTACCCGAGGCGGGGGAGAGCAGTTCTTC. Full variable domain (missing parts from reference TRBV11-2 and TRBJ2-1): EAGVAQSPRYKIIEKRQSVAFWCNPISGHATLYWYQQILGQGPKLLIQFQNNGVVDDSQLPKDRFSAERLKGVDSTLKIQPAKLEDSAVYLCASSTRGGGEQFFGPGTRLTVL.

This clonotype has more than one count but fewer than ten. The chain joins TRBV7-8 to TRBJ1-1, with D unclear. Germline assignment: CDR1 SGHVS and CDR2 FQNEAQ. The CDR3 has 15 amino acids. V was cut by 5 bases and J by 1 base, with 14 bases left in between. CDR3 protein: CASSKPVLQNTEAFF. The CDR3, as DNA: TGTGCCAGCAGCAAGCCGGTTCTACAGAACACTGAAGCTTTCTTT. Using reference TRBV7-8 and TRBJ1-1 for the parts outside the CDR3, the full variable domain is GAGVSQSPRYKVAKRGQDVALRCDPISGHVSLFWYQQALGQGPEFLTYFQNEAQLDKSGLPSDRFFAERPEGSVSTLKIQRTQQEDSAVYLCASSKPVLQNTEAFFGQGTRLTVV.

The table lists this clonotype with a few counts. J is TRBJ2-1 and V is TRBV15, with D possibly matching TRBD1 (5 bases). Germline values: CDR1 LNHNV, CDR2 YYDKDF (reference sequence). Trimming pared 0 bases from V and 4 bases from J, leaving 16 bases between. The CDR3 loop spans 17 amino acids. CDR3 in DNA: TGTGCCACCAGCAGAGAGTTAAAAGGGGTCAGATACAATGAGCAGTTCTTC. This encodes CATSRELKGVRYNEQFF.

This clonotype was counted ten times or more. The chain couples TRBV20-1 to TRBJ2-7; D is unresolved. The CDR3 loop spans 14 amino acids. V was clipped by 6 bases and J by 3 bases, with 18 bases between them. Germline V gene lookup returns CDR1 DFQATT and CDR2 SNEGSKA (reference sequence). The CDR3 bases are TGCAGTGCATATCCGTTATCCTCAGACTACGAGCAGTACTTC. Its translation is CSAYPLSSDYEQYF.

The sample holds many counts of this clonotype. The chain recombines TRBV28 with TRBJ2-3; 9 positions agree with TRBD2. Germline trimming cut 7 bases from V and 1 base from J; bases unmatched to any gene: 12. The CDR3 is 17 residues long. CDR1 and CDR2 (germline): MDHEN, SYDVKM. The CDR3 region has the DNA TGTGCCAGCACCCCTCCGGGACTAGCTAGGGGCACAGATACGCAGTATTTT. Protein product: CASTPPGLARGTDTQYF.

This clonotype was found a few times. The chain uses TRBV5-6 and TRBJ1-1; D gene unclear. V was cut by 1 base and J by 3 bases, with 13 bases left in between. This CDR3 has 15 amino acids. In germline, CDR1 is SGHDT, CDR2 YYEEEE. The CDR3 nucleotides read TGTGCCAGCAGCTTGAATTGGCTGGGTTACACTGAAGCTTTCTTT. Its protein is CASSLNWLGYTEAFF. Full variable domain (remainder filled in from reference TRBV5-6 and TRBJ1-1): DAGVTQSPTHLIKTRGQQVTLRCSPKSGHDTVSWYQQALGQGPQFIFQYYEEEERQRGNFPDRFSGHQFPNYSSELNVNALLLGDSALYLCASSLNWLGYTEAFFGQGTRLTVV.

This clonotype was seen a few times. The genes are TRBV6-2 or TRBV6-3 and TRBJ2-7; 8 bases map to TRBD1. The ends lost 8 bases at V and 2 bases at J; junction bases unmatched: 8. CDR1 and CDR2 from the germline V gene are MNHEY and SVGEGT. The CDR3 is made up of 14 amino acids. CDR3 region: CASLGRTGTYEQYF. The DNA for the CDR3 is TGTGCCAGCCTTGGACGGACAGGGACCTACGAGCAGTACTTC.